The sequence of this T cell receptor beta chain was determined in a study of molecular identifiers for immune sequencing clone quantification. General study points: In naive cells, clones above 20 RNA copies held under 1% of molecules, whereas in effector cells they held over 97%. Highly expanded clone sizes could be underestimated by identical TCR molecules sharing a barcode.

With 7 bases clipped from V and 1 base from J, the junction kept 5 bases outside the gene matches. The CDR3 length is 15 residues. In the sort, naive CD8 T cells were defined as CD8+CD4-CCR7+CD45RA+. The use of previously described methods and listed TCR primers produced the bulk TCR libraries. Via MiXCR, TCRdb re-called the PCR reads, giving one row per CDR3 protein. Here the sample spans some 680,000 distinct CDR3 sequences, roughly 23% being singletons. This clonotype was seen many times. Antigen unknown. The sample comprised naive CD8+ T cells from blood, with Jurkat cell RNA spiked in. Documented subset: FACS-sorted CD8+CD4-CCR7+CD45RA+ naive T cells. The chain carries TRBV12-3 or TRBV12-4 and TRBJ2-2; 8 bases agree with TRBD2. The source of this sequence is a human donor in good health. Some libraries in this study had Jurkat cell RNA spiked in. In nucleotides, the CDR3 is TGTGCCAGCATCACTAGCGGAGAGAACACCGGGGAGCTGTTTTTT. This encodes CASITSGENTGELFF.